This T cell receptor beta chain was documented in a study of blood T cells in healthy people across ages (dated by TCRdb to between 2014 and 2017). For the wider study: In model experiments, template switching captured about one uniquely barcoded TCR beta cDNA molecule for every two T cells. To track age-related changes in TCR beta repertoire diversity, the study relied on deep sequencing normalized with unique cDNA molecular identifiers. Four age groups were formed from the donors: young (average approximately 15 years), middle-aged (around 40), aged (62) and long-lived (approximately 80). To avoid experimental bias, donors of different ages were randomly spread across the sequencing lanes. For two donors (one aged 18 to 30 and one aged 80 or older), the study analyzed two additional independent replicas of 1 million unique cDNA reads from the same blood draw. What the work shows at the level of the full study, not this receptor alone: Compared with the aged group, the long-lived group had more naive CD4+ T cells, fewer expanded clones and increased TCR diversity, a pattern suggesting age selection. As age increased, observed TCR beta diversity per million T cells dropped in a roughly linear way, and a significant reduction was already evident by age 40. Because the CMV infection status of the donors was unknown, age-related changes in expanded clonotypes may potentially have been confounded. Estimates of total diversity based on one million sequenced T cells were regarded as lower bounds and as underestimates. Conclusive comparison of naive and antigen-experienced compartments was prevented by the profiling of bulk unsorted PBMCs. The percentage of naive T cells measured by flow cytometry correlated strongly with observed TCR beta diversity.

The table lists this clonotype with many counts. The specificity of this receptor is unknown. Base-call qualities are not available, and no considerably larger clone is one nucleotide away. V loses 2 bases, J loses 9 bases, and the germline ends lie 11 bases apart. There are 12 amino acids in the CDR3, from cysteine to phenylalanine inclusive. Solely the CDR3 DNA is kept, with 36 bases framed from the first base. CDR1 is given as SQVTM and CDR2 as ANQGSEA, both from the germline V gene. Libraries came from 5' RACE. The instrument given in TCRdb is Illumina HiSeq 2500. A second roughly 7 to 11 cycle PCR used a sample-barcoded 5' primer and a J-beta primer mix. A unique molecular identifier was introduced onto each TCR beta cDNA molecule by a template-switch 5' adaptor carrying 12 random nucleotides. At least 3 million CDR3-containing paired-end reads were obtained from each sample. The Mint cDNA synthesis kit, primed by a TRBC-specific oligonucleotide, was used to synthesize first-strand cDNA from all RNA. All cDNA was treated with uracil-DNA glycosylase and then went through a first 18-cycle PCR with the universal primers M1SS and BC2_uni_R. The original pipeline was this. Normalization of each sample was performed by random selection of 1 million high-quality reads, each carrying a distinct molecular identifier. Reads with shared molecular identifiers were discarded instead of being binned into consensus sequences. MiTCR, set to a Q25 quality threshold and the strictest error-elimination algorithm, was used for CDR3 identification, clonotype clustering and error correction. Lower-bound total TCR beta diversity was estimated with a nonparametric unseen species model using Euler transformation. The public reads were run again by TCRdb, first through fastp at Q25 and then through MiXCR, and only productive beta chains were kept. Under each unique CDR3 protein, matching rows form one entry showing the most common genes and DNA. TCRdb's processing, not the study's, gives the V and J calls here. Here the sample has 1.5 million to 2 million distinct CDR3 sequences; over 25% occur a single time. The ten largest account for 7.7% of the sample.

Donors were 35 to 40 systemically healthy Caucasian individuals from Russia aged roughly 6 to 100 years. Ten milliliters of peripheral blood were drawn from each donor into EDTA-treated Vacutainer tubes. Ficoll-Paque density-gradient centrifugation was used to isolate PBMCs, with at least 6.5 million obtained per sample. Total RNA, at least 5 micrograms per sample, was extracted from PBMCs with Trizol reagent. For every donor, flow cytometry on a PBMC aliquot measured the percentage of naive CD45RAhigh/CD27high T cells. Input material: blood. The receptor chain draws on TRBV29-1 and TRBJ2-1; the D gene is possibly TRBD2, with 5 bases matching. The sequence came from a woman in her twenties or thirties in good health. The CDR3 amino acid sequence is: CSVESGSGEQFF. The nucleotide sequence is TGCAGCGTTGAATCGGGAAGCGGTGAGCAGTTCTTC.